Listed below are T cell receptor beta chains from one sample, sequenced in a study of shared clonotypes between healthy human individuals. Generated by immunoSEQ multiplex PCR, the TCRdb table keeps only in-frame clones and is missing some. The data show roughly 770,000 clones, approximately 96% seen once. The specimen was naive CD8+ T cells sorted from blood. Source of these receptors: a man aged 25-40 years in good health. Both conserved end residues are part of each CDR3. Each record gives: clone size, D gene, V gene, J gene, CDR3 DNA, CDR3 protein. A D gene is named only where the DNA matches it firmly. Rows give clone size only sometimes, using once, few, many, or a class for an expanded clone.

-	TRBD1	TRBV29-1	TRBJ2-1	TGCAGCGTTGGAAGGAGAGACAGGGTTCGCTACAATGAGCAGTTCTTC	CSVGRRDRVRYNEQFF
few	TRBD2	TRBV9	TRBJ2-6	TGTGCCAGCAGCGTAGAAGGGGCTAGCGGGAGGTTTAACGAGGCCAACGTCCTGACTTTC	CASSVEGASGRFNEANVLTF
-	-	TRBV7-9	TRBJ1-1	TGTGCCAGCAGCCGGGGCTTGAACACTGAAGCTTTCTTT	CASSRGLNTEAFF
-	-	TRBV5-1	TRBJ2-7	TGCGCCAGCAGCTTGGTAGGTGGGAACTCCTACGAGCAGTACTTC	CASSLVGGNSYEQYF
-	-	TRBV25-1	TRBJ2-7	TGTGCCAGCAGTGATTACTCCACCTACGAGCAGTACTTC	CASSDYSTYEQYF
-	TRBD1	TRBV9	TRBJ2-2	TGTGCCAGCAGCGCCTCCGGGACAGGGATCGGGGAGCTGTTTTTT	CASSASGTGIGELFF
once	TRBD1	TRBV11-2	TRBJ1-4	TGTGCCAGCAGCTACTTCGAAGGGGGCGCTAATGAAAAACTGTTTTTT	CASSYFEGGANEKLFF
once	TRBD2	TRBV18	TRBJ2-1	TGTGCCAGCCAGGGACTAGCGGGAGCAGGGTACAATGAGCAGTTCTTC	CASQGLAGAGYNEQFF
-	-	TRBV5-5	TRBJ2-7	TGTGCCAGCAGCTCCAACCCAAATGGACATTCCGGCTACGAGCAGTACTTC	CASSSNPNGHSGYEQYF
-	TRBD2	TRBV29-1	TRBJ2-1	TGCAGCGTTGAATCTAGCGGGAGCCGCTATGAGCAGTTCTTC	CSVESSGSRYEQFF
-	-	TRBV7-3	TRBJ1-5	TGTGCCAGCAGCTTTAGGACCTCCGGGAGCAATCAGCCCCAGCATTTT	CASSFRTSGSNQPQHF
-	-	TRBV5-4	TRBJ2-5	TGTGCCAGCAGCTTCGAGGCCTCAGAGACCCAGTACTTC	CASSFEASETQYF
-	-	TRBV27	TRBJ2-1	TGTGCCAGCAGTCTCGGAGTAGGATCCTACAATGAGCAGTTCTTC	CASSLGVGSYNEQFF
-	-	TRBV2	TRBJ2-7	TGTGCCAGCAGAGCGGACACGACCTACGAGCAGTACTTC	CASRADTTYEQYF
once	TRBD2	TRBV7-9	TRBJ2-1	TGTGCCAGCAGCTCTCGACTAGCGGGAAGAAATGAGCAGTTCTTC	CASSSRLAGRNEQFF
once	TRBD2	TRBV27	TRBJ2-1	TGTGCCAGCAGTCCCCAAATGACCGGGACTAGCGGGGCGGGGAATGAGCAGTTCTTC	CASSPQMTGTSGAGNEQFF
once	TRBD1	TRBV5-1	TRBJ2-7	TGCGCCAGCAGCCCGGACAGGGGGTCCCCCTTACCGTACTTC	CASSPDRGSPLPYF
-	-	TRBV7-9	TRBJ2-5	TGTGCCAGCAGCTTAGTCGGGGAGACCCAGTACTTC	CASSLVGETQYF
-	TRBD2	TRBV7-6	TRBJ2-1	TGTGCCAGCAGCTTGTTGACGGGACTAGCGGGTATCAATGAGCAGTTCTTC	CASSLLTGLAGINEQFF
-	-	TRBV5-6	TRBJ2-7	TGTGCCAGCAGCTTTGGTCCTAACTCCTACGAGCAGTACTTC	CASSFGPNSYEQYF
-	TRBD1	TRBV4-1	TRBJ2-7	TGCGCCAGCAGCCAAGATGTGGGACAGGGTTCCTACGAGCAGTACTTC	CASSQDVGQGSYEQYF
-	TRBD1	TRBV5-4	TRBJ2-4	TGTGCCAGCAGCTTGGTGGGGACAGGGGGCGAAAACATTCAGTACTTC	CASSLVGTGGENIQYF
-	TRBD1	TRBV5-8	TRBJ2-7	TGTGCCAGCAGCGGGACAGCTTGGAGCTCCTACGAGCAGTACTTC	CASSGTAWSSYEQYF
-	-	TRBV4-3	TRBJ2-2	TGCGCCAGCAGCCAAGATGGAGGTAGGGGCACCGGGGAGCTGTTTTTT	CASSQDGGRGTGELFF
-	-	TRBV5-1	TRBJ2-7	TGCGCCAGCAGCTTGAGAGGGGACGAGCAGTACTTC	CASSLRGDEQYF
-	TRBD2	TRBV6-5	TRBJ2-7	TGTGCCAGCAGTTACCAGGGACTAGCCCAGCAGTACTTC	CASSYQGLAQQYF
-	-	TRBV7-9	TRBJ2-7	TGTGCCAGCAGCTTATTTCGGGGAGACTCCTACGAGCAGTACTTC	CASSLFRGDSYEQYF
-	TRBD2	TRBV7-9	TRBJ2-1	TGTGCCAGCAGCCCACGGACTAGCGGGGCTCACAATGAGCAGTTCTTC	CASSPRTSGAHNEQFF
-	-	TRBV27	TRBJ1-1	TGTGCCAGTCGGTCCTGGAGGGGCCCCATGAACACTGAAGCTTTCTTT	CASRSWRGPMNTEAFF
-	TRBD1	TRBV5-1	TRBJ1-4	TGCGCCAGCAGCTGGGGACAGGGGGCAACTAATGAAAAACTGTTTTTT	CASSWGQGATNEKLFF
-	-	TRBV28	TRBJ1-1	TGTGCCAGCAGTCGGACGGCAAGCCGCGCTGAAGCTTTCTTT	CASSRTASRAEAFF
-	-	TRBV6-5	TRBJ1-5	TGTGCCAGCAGCCCCGGGAAACATCAGCCCCAGCATTTT	CASSPGKHQPQHF
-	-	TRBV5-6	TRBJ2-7	TGTGCCAGCAGCTTGAATCACCGACTCTACGAGCAGTACTTC	CASSLNHRLYEQYF
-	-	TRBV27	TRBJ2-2	TGTGCCAGCAGAAAGGGGAATAGGGAGCTGTTTTTT	CASRKGNRELFF
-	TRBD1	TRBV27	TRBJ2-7	TGTGCCAGCAGGTCAGGAACAGGGGGCCAACACGAGCAGTACTTC	CASRSGTGGQHEQYF
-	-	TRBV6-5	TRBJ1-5	TGTGCCAGCAGTTCCTGGGGTCAGCCCCAGCATTTT	CASSSWGQPQHF
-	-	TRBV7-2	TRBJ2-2	TGTGCCAGCAGCTTAGAAAGGACTTTAAACACCGGGGAGCTGTTTTTT	CASSLERTLNTGELFF
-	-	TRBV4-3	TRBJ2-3	TGCGCCAGCAGCCAACCTAGCCGGGACTGCCGCACAGATACGCAGTATTTT	CASSQPSRDCRTDTQYF
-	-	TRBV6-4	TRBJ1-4	TGTGCCAGCACGCGGGTGAATAATGAAAAACTGTTTTTT	CASTRVNNEKLFF
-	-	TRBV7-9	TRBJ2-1	TGTGCCAGCAGCTTAGACACCATGCTAGTCGATGAGCAGTTCTTC	CASSLDTMLVDEQFF
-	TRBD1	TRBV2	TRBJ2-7	TGTGCCAGCCAGGGACAGGATGGGGTCTACGAGCAGTACTTC	CASQGQDGVYEQYF
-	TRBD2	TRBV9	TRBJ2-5	TGTGCCAGCAGCGTAGGATGGGGGGGAGAGACCCAGTACTTC	CASSVGWGGETQYF
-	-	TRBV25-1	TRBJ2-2	TGTGCCAGCAGTGGTGGGGGAACCAACACCGGGGAGCTGTTTTTT	CASSGGGTNTGELFF
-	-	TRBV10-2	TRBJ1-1	TGCGCCAGCAGTGAGTTTACAGGGAACACTGAAGCTTTCTTT	CASSEFTGNTEAFF